This T cell receptor (beta chain) is drawn from a study of cytomegalovirus exposure and HLA in healthy donors. Study information: The same platform used for the approximately 700 first-cohort repertoires was also used for the roughly 120 validation repertoires, as a later analysis reported. Overall study findings and caveats: For most TCR sequences rarity was the rule, although some public TCRs occurred in many donors. Some TCR beta chains (more than 150 of them) were listed as cytomegalovirus-associated.

The protocol was immunoSEQ multiplex PCR, while the TCRdb copy is restricted to in-frame clones and leaves out a portion. The table records 110,000 to 150,000 clones, approximately 90% of them present only once. On this clone: Its target is unknown.

J lost 5 bases, V lost 4 bases, and 13 bases had no gene match. The CDR3 extends over 19 amino acids. Germline assignment: CDR1 MNHNS and CDR2 SASEGT. The study drew the donors from its roughly 120-subject validation cohort, separate from the approximately 700-subject first cohort. Sequenced sample: PBMCs. The J gene is TRBJ2-2, the V gene TRBV6-1; 13 nucleotides agree with TRBD2. This clonotype was sampled from a man aged 18-30 years in good health and CMV-seronegative. This CDR3 is CASSGPGTSGVPGTGELFF. The CDR3 nucleotides read TGTGCCAGCAGTGGGCCCGGGACTAGCGGGGTTCCGGGGACCGGGGAGCTGTTTTTT.